This paragraph reports one T cell receptor (beta chain). This sample was included in a study of T cells after yellow fever vaccination. 5'RACE template switching generated TCR cDNA, adding a universal primer site and UMIs. TCRdb redid the calling of the 5' RACE reads with MiXCR, one entry per CDR3 protein. The table includes around 320,000 distinct CDR3 sequences, around 4.3% detected once. V dropped 4 bases and J dropped 4 bases, with 16 bases sitting between them. The CDR3 contains 15 residues. CDR1 LGHDT and CDR2 YNNKEL come from the germline V gene (reference sequence). The sample consisted of PBMCs, taken 15 days after the yellow fever booster vaccination. The receptor was derived from a man between 18 and 35 years old who received the YFV17D yellow fever vaccine. The chain joins TRBV3-1 to TRBJ1-2; D gene unclear. DNA for the CDR3: TGTGCCAGCAGCCCCCTTGGGGAGGTAGGCTATGGCTACACCTTC. It is translated as CASSPLGEVGYGYTF.